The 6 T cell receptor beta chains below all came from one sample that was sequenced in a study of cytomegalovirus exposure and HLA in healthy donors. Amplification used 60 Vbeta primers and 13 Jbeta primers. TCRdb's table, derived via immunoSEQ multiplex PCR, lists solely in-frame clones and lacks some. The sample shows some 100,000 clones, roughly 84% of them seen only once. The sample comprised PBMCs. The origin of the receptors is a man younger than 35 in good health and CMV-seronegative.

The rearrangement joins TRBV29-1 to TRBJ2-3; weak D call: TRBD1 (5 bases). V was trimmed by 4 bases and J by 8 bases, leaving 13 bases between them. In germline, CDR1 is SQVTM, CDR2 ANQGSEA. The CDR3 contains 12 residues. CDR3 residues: CSVGAAQGTQYF. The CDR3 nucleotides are TGCAGCGTTGGGGCTGCTCAGGGTACGCAGTATTTT.

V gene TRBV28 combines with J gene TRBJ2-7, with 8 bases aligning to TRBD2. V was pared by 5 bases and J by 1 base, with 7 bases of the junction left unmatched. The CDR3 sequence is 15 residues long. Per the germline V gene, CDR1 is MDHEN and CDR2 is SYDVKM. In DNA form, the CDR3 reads TGTGCCAGCAGTGGGGCGGGAGGAGGGTCCTACGAGCAGTACTTC. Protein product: CASSGAGGGSYEQYF. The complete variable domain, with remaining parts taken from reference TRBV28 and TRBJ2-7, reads DVKVTQSSRYLVKRTGEKVFLECVQDMDHENMFWYRQDPGLGLRLIYFSYDVKMKEKGDIPEGYSVSREKKERFSLILESASTNQTSMYLCASSGAGGGSYEQYFGPGTRLTVT.

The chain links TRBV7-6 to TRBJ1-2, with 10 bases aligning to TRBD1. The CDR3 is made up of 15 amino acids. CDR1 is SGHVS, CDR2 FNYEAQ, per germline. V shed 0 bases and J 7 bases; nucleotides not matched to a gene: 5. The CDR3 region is CASSLAGQGFSGYTF. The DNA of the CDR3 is TGTGCCAGCAGCTTAGCGGGACAGGGGTTTAGTGGCTACACCTTC.

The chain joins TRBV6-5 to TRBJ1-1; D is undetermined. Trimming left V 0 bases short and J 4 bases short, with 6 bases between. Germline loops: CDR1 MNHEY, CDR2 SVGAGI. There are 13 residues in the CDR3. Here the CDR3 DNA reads TGTGCCAGCAGTTACTCCGTCGGCACTGAAGCTTTCTTT. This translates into CASSYSVGTEAFF.

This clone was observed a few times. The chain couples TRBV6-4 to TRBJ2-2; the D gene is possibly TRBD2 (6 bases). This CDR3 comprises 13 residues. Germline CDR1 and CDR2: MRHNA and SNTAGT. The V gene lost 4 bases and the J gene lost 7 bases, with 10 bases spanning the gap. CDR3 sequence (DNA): TGTGCCAGCAGTGTGACTAGTCACGGGGAGCTGTTTTTT. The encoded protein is CASSVTSHGELFF.

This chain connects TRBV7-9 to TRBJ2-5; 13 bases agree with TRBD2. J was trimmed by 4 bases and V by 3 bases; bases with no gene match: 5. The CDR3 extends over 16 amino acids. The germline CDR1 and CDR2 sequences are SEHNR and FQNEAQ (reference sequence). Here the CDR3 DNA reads TGTGCCAGCAGCTTCGGGACTAGCGGGACGGGAGAGACCCAGTACTTC. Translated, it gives CASSFGTSGTGETQYF.